This T cell receptor (beta chain) was sequenced for a study of shared clonotypes between healthy human individuals. The assay was immunoSEQ multiplex PCR, and TCRdb's table has in-frame clones only and misses some. The sample lists approximately 2.3 million clones; approximately 95% were seen once. Germline V CDR1 and CDR2: SNHLY, FYNNEI. V was shortened by 5 bases and J by 6 bases, with 16 bases between the two germline ends. The CDR3 sequence is 14 residues long. This clone appeared once. The source of this sequence is a man between 18 and 35 years old in good health. Some clones in this sample may be carry-over from other donors' samples. Sample: naive CD4+ T cells from PBMCs. The subset here: CD45RA+ positively selected. The chain joins TRBV2 to TRBJ1-2; D unclear. CDR3 residues: CASSLTGRFNGYTF. In nucleotides, the CDR3 is TGTGCCAGCAGTCTAACCGGGCGGTTCAATGGCTACACCTTC.